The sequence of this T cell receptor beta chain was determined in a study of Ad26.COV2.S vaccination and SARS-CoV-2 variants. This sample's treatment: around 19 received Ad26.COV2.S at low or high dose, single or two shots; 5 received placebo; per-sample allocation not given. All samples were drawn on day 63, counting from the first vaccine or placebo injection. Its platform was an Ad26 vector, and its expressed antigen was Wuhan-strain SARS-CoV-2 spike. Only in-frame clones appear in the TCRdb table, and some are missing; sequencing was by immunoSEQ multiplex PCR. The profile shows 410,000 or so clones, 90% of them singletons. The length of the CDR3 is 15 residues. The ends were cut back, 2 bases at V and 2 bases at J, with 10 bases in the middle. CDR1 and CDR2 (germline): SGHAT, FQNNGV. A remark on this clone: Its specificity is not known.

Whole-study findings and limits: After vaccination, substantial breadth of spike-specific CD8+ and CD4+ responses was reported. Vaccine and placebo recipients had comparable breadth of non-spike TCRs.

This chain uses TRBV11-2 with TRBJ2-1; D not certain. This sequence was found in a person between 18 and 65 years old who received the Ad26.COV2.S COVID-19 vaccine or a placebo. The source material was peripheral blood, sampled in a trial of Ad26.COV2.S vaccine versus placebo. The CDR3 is CASSLRPAAYNEQFF. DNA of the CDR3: TGTGCCAGCAGCTTAAGACCGGCTGCCTACAATGAGCAGTTCTTC.